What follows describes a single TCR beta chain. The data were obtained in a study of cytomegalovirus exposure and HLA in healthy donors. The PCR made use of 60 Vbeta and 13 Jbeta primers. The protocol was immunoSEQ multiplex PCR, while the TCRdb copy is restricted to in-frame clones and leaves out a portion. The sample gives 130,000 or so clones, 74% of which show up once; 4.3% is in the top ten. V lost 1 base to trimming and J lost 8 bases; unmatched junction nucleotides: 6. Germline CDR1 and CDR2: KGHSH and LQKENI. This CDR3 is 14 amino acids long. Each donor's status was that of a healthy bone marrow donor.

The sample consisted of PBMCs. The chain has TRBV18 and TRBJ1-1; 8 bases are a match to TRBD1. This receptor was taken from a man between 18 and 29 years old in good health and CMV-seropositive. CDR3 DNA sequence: TGTGCCAGCTCACCACTTATGAGGGACAGGGAAGCTTTCTTT. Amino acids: CASSPLMRDREAFF.